These 30 T cell receptor beta chains were all obtained from the same sample, sequenced in a study of OX40 agonist ivuxolimab in advanced cancers. Sequencing was performed with immunoSEQ multiplex PCR; in TCRdb, only in-frame clones are kept and a portion is missing. The table records tens of thousands of clones, about 88% of them present only once. The sample here was CD4+ or CD8+ T cells sorted from blood, taken in a trial of the OX40 agonist ivuxolimab. Receptor source: an adult with an advanced solid tumor such as melanoma, head and neck, liver or kidney cancer.

V and J are TRBV18 and TRBJ1-1; 7 nucleotides line up with TRBD1. The CDR3 length is 15 residues. Germline CDR1 KGHSH, CDR2 LQKENI. V shed 6 bases, J shed 3 bases, and the junction held 10 bases outside the gene matches. The CDR3 DNA is TGTGCCAGCTCCCTCTCAGAAGGGGGCTACACTGAAGCTTTCTTT. Protein product: CASSLSEGGYTEAFF.

The chain combines TRBV28 with TRBJ1-2; no firm D call. From germline, CDR1 is MDHEN and CDR2 SYDVKM. This CDR3 has 12 residues. The V end lost 8 bases, the J end lost 4 bases, and 11 bases lay between the germline ends. In nucleotides, the CDR3 is TGTGCCAGCGGGAGGGCGGTCTATGGCTACACCTTC. Translation gives CASGRAVYGYTF.

This clone has a single count. The V gene is TRBV7-8, the J gene TRBJ2-1; D call uncertain. In germline, CDR1 is SGHVS, CDR2 FQNEAQ. Trimming took off 4 bases at V and 6 bases at J, with 7 bases between the two ends. The CDR3 covers 12 residues. This CDR3 is CASSSGLNEQFF. The CDR3 DNA follows: TGTGCCAGCAGCTCCGGCCTCAATGAGCAGTTCTTC.

This chain links TRBV7-9 with TRBJ1-2; weak D call: TRBD1 (6 bases). V was cut by 5 bases and J by 0 bases, with 16 bases left in between. The CDR3 runs to 16 residues. Germline assignment: CDR1 SEHNR and CDR2 FQNEAQ (reference sequence). The CDR3: CASSGIGQLANYGYTF. DNA for the CDR3: TGTGCCAGCAGCGGGATTGGACAGTTAGCTAACTATGGCTACACCTTC.

The chain joins TRBV5-1 to TRBJ1-6; 7 bases are shared with TRBD1. The junction had 14 bases not matched to a gene; V was cut back by 4 bases and J by 4 bases. There are 18 residues in the CDR3. Germline values: CDR1 SGHRS, CDR2 YFSETQ. CDR3 bases: TGCGCCAGCAGCGTGGGGGATCCGGGACAGTTTTATAATTCACCCCTCCACTTT. This codes for CASSVGDPGQFYNSPLHF.

This rearrangement joins TRBV6-6 to TRBJ1-1; a weak D match, TRBD1 (5 bases). The germline gives CDR1 MNHNY, CDR2 SVGAGI (reference sequence). V was shortened by 1 base and J by 5 bases, with 11 bases between the two germline ends. The CDR3 sequence is 14 residues long. CDR3 sequence: CASSYFQGGTEAFF. In DNA form, the CDR3 reads TGTGCCAGCAGTTACTTCCAGGGAGGAACTGAAGCTTTCTTT.

The chain combines TRBV21-1 with TRBJ2-1; TRBD1 reflects the table's D call only, with no check against the DNA. TRBV21-1 is flagged as a pseudogene. This CDR3 has 14 residues. The CDR3 DNA reads TGTGCCGGCAGCTTCCGGACAAGGCACAATGAGCAGTTCTTC. As protein: CAGSFRTRHNEQFF.

V is TRBV2 and J is TRBJ2-3; 12 nucleotides align to TRBD2. This CDR3 has 16 amino acids. Per germline, CDR1 SNHLY and CDR2 FYNNEI. Trimming cost V 0 bases and J 6 bases; bases outside gene matches: 4. CDR3 in DNA: TGTGCCAGCAGTGAAGCAAGGACTAGCGGGGTTGATACGCAGTATTTT. Translating it yields CASSEARTSGVDTQYF.

This clone has more than one count but fewer than ten. This sequence joins TRBV5-1 and TRBJ1-3, with D possibly matching TRBD1 (6 bases). The V and J ends lost 0 bases and 7 bases respectively, with 14 bases between them. The CDR3 is 15 residues long. CDR1 is SGHRS and CDR2 is YFSETQ in the germline V gene. In DNA form, the CDR3 reads TGCGCCAGCAGCTTGGCAGGCAGGGGAGGGAACACCATATATTTT. This sequence encodes CASSLAGRGGNTIYF.

V usage is TRBV19 and J usage is TRBJ1-5; D possibly corresponds to TRBD1 (5 bases). This CDR3 contains 16 residues. The germline V and J ends were trimmed by 8 bases and 3 bases, with 20 bases remaining between them. Germline CDR1 and CDR2: LNHDA and SQIVND (reference sequence). The CDR3 protein is CASLRSGAAPNQPQHF. DNA for the CDR3: TGTGCCAGTCTTAGGTCTGGGGCAGCTCCCAATCAGCCCCAGCATTTT.

The CDR3: CASSPKGWFWNEQFF. DNA of the CDR3: TGTGCCAGCAGCCCGAAAGGATGGTTCTGGAATGAGCAGTTCTTC. This sequence joins TRBV25-1 and TRBJ2-1; no reliable D call. This CDR3 spans 15 amino acids. Germline V gene sequence: CDR1 MGHDK, CDR2 SYGVNS. Trimming removed 6 bases from V and 7 bases from J, with 19 bases in between. The full variable domain, its missing parts supplied by reference TRBV25-1 and TRBJ2-1, is EADIYQTPRYLVIGTGKKITLECSQTMGHDKMYWYQQDPGMELHLIHYSYGVNSTEKGDLSSESTVSRIRTEHFPLTLESARPSHTSQYLCASSPKGWFWNEQFFGPGTRLTVL.

CDR3 coding DNA: TGTGCCAGCAGCTTGGCAGGGGGCTACACAGATACGCAGTATTTT. Translated, it gives CASSLAGGYTDTQYF. The V call is TRBV5-6, the J call TRBJ2-3, with 8 positions matching TRBD1. The J segment lost 2 bases and the V segment lost 0 bases, leaving 2 bases of the junction unmatched. Per germline, CDR1 SGHDT and CDR2 YYEEEE. This CDR3 contains 15 residues.

This chain uses TRBV7-2 with TRBJ2-5; D is undetermined. Germline V gene sequence: CDR1 SGHTA, CDR2 FQGNSA. The CDR3 spans 14 residues. V lost 2 bases to trimming and J lost 3 bases, with 10 bases between them. CDR3 amino acids: CASSLFRREETQYF. For the CDR3, the DNA is TGTGCCAGCAGCTTATTCCGAAGGGAAGAGACCCAGTACTTC.

The CDR3 DNA is TGTGCCAGCAGCCTAAGACAGATAGAGGAAAAACTGTTTTTT. This encodes CASSLRQIEEKLFF. The genes are TRBV11-2 and TRBJ1-4; possible D gene TRBD1, 5 bases. Germline CDR1 and CDR2: SGHAT and FQNNGV. CDR3 length: 14 residues. Trimming cost V 5 bases and J 8 bases, with 15 bases left between them.

Written as DNA, the CDR3 is TGTGCCAGCAGTTACTCGGGGACCGGTCGTGGCTACACCTTC. Its translation: CASSYSGTGRGYTF. V and J are TRBV6-5 and TRBJ1-2, with D perhaps TRBD1 (5 bases). Germline V CDR1 and CDR2: MNHEY, SVGAGI. This CDR3 has 14 amino acids. V lost 0 bases to trimming and J lost 7 bases, with 12 bases between them.

The rearrangement joins TRBV5-1 to TRBJ2-3, with TRBD2 identical over 10 bases. CDR3 length: 14 amino acids. The trim removed 3 bases at V and 5 bases at J, leaving 3 bases unmatched. Germline V lookup: CDR1 SGHRS, CDR2 YFSETQ. CDR3 in DNA: TGCGCCAGCAGCTCAGCGGGGGGGCAAGATACGCAGTATTTT. The encoded protein is CASSSAGGQDTQYF. Using reference TRBV5-1 and TRBJ2-3 for the parts outside the CDR3, the full variable domain is KAGVTQTPRYLIKTRGQQVTLSCSPISGHRSVSWYQQTPGQGLQFLFEYFSETQRNKGNFPGRFSGRQFSNSRSEMNVSTLELGDSALYLCASSSAGGQDTQYFGPGTRLTVL.

This chain joins TRBV28 and TRBJ2-7; weak D call: TRBD2 (6 bases). V gave up 0 bases and J gave up 1 base, with 7 bases separating them. CDR3 length: 14 residues. Germline V gives CDR1 MDHEN, CDR2 SYDVKM. The CDR3 region is CASSLWGGSYEQYF. The CDR3 nucleotides read TGTGCCAGCAGTTTATGGGGGGGATCCTACGAGCAGTACTTC.

J is TRBJ1-2 and V is TRBV19; TRBD1 matches 8 bases. CDR1 LNHDA and CDR2 SQIVND come from the germline V gene (reference sequence). The CDR3 sequence is 16 residues long. V lost 0 bases and J lost 4; bases outside the gene matches: 7. CDR3 loop: CASSIETDRVVYGYTF. In DNA form, the CDR3 reads TGTGCCAGTAGTATAGAGACGGACAGGGTTGTCTATGGCTACACCTTC.

The chain employs TRBV4-2 and TRBJ2-5; 9 nucleotides agree with TRBD2. CDR3 length: 15 residues. CDR1 is LGHNA, CDR2 YNFKEQ, per germline. The V gene end was trimmed by 3 bases and the J gene end by 5 bases; junction bases not matched to a gene: 7. The CDR3 protein is CASSHGAGGPETQYF. In DNA, the CDR3 is TGTGCCAGCAGCCACGGGGCGGGGGGGCCGGAGACCCAGTACTTC.

This rearrangement joins TRBV5-4 to TRBJ1-3; D perhaps matches TRBD1 (5 bases). V lost 4 bases and J 0 bases, leaving 14 bases between the germline ends. Per the germline V gene, CDR1 is SGHNT and CDR2 is YYREEE (reference sequence). This CDR3 spans 16 amino acids. The CDR3 DNA follows: TGTGCCAGCAGCCGGGGCGGCGGAACCTCTGGAAACACCATATATTTT. It yields the protein CASSRGGGTSGNTIYF.

In its sample, this clone was seen a few times. V usage is TRBV6-6 and J usage is TRBJ1-2; unclear D gene. This CDR3 spans 13 amino acids. The germline V and J ends were trimmed by 6 bases and 1 base, with 9 bases remaining between them. Germline CDR1 reads MNHNY; CDR2 reads SVGAGI (reference sequence). As DNA, the CDR3 is TGTGCCAGCAGCACCAGGAGTAACTATGGCTACACCTTC. It encodes CASSTRSNYGYTF.

The gene calls are TRBV5-1 and TRBJ1-2; tentative D call: TRBD1 (5 bases). The germline CDR1 and CDR2 sequences are SGHRS and YFSETQ. Trimming stripped 0 bases from V and 6 bases from J, with 18 bases between. The CDR3 is made up of 16 amino acids. This chain's CDR3 is CASSLGGAVTLNGYTF. CDR3 DNA: TGCGCCAGCAGCTTGGGGGGCGCAGTTACCCTTAATGGCTACACCTTC.

The chain is built from TRBV9 and TRBJ2-1; 10 positions match TRBD1. Germline CDR1 SGDLS, CDR2 YYNGEE. The CDR3 is 15 amino acids. After removal of 4 bases from V and 8 bases from J, the junction contained 9 bases not matched to a gene. As DNA, the CDR3 is TGTGCCAGCAGCATTAGGACAGGGGGAAGGGATGAGCAGTTCTTC. Translating it yields CASSIRTGGRDEQFF.

This sequence joins TRBV7-9 and TRBJ1-3, with D uncertain. The V end was cut by 0 bases, the J end by 4 bases, with 22 bases between. Germline CDR1 SEHNR, CDR2 FQNEAQ (reference sequence). This CDR3 is built from 19 residues. The CDR3 DNA reads TGTGCCAGCAGCTTAGCCAGAGCTCCGGGAGTGGAGACCGGAAACACCATATATTTT. Translated, it gives CASSLARAPGVETGNTIYF.

The chain combines TRBV5-1 with TRBJ2-1; a weak D match, TRBD2 (6 bases). Germline V gene sequence: CDR1 SGHRS, CDR2 YFSETQ. The V end lost 2 bases, the J end lost 6 bases, and 15 bases lay between the germline ends. The CDR3 has 15 residues. CDR3 DNA: TGCGCCAGCAGCTTCTCCAGCGGGCACCCCAATGAGCAGTTCTTC. This encodes CASSFSSGHPNEQFF.

The J gene is TRBJ2-7, the V gene TRBV11-2; possibly TRBD2 for D (6 bases). This CDR3 region has 13 residues. Germline V gives CDR1 SGHAT, CDR2 FQNNGV. The V end was cut by 5 bases, the J end by 3 bases, with 11 bases between. The CDR3 DNA follows: TGTGCCAGCAGCCTACAGACTAGCTACGAGCAGTACTTC. This codes for CASSLQTSYEQYF.

The chain is built from TRBV21-1 and TRBJ2-7. TRBV21-1 is a pseudogene locus. This CDR3 contains 15 residues. CDR3 in amino acids: CASRQQTQNGYEQYF. CDR3 coding DNA: TGTGCCAGCAGGCAGCAGACCCAAAATGGTTACGAGCAGTACTTC.

The chain combines TRBV5-1 with TRBJ2-5, with D possibly called TRBD1 or TRBD2 (5 bases each). The DNA end favors TRBJ2-7, so the J call may be wrong. Germline V gene sequence: CDR1 SGHRS, CDR2 YFSETQ. This CDR3 is built from 15 residues. DNA of the CDR3: TGCGCCAGCAGCTTGGTGGGGACGTCCTCCTACGAGCAGTACTTC. Encoded protein: CASSLVGTSSYEQYF.

This clone has a single count. The V gene is TRBV13, the J gene TRBJ2-7, with a tentative D call TRBD2 (5 bases). Deletions cut 5 bases from V and 0 bases from J, with 17 bases between. Germline V lookup: CDR1 PRHDT, CDR2 FYEKMQ (reference sequence). The CDR3 covers 16 residues. In nucleotides, the CDR3 is TGTGCCAGCAGCATCAGAGGGCGGGCGTCCTCCTACGAGCAGTACTTC. This encodes CASSIRGRASSYEQYF.

This clone has only one observation. This chain connects TRBV5-1 to TRBJ2-3; 10 bases line up with TRBD2. There are 15 residues in the CDR3. Per the germline V gene, CDR1 is SGHRS and CDR2 is YFSETQ. V was pared by 2 bases and J by 5 bases, with 5 bases of the junction left unmatched. CDR3 amino acids: CASSLLAGQVDTQYF. CDR3 nucleotide sequence: TGCGCCAGCAGCTTACTAGCGGGGCAGGTAGATACGCAGTATTTT.